A selection of T cell receptor beta chains follows, all from one sample in a study of blood T cell repertoires in COVID-19. TCRdb's table, derived via immunoSEQ multiplex PCR, lists solely in-frame clones and lacks some. The sample lists roughly 180,000 clones; roughly 82% were seen once. The specimen was PBMCs or T cells enriched from blood (not recorded which). The receptors were gathered from a woman aged 25 to 39 who had recovered from COVID-19. Each CDR3 is given with its conserved first and last residue. A D gene is named only where the DNA matches it firmly. Where a row states a size, it is once, few, many or the class of an expanded clone; other rows omit it.

D gene: .; J gene: TRBJ1-5; clone size: .; V gene: TRBV27; CDR3 DNA: TGTGCCAGCAGTTTATCCGGAAGGGGGAATAGCAATCAGCCCCAGCATTTT; CDR3 protein: CASSLSGRGNSNQPQHF
D gene: .; J gene: TRBJ1-6; clone size: once; V gene: TRBV4-1; CDR3 DNA: TGCGCCAGCAGCCAAGATCTGACAGGCTTCTCTAATTCACCCCTCCACTTT; CDR3 protein: CASSQDLTGFSNSPLHF
D gene: .; J gene: TRBJ2-7; clone size: .; V gene: TRBV21-1; CDR3 DNA: TGTGCCAGCAGGATCAGGGACATTTTTAATTTCTACGAGCAGTACTTC; CDR3 protein: CASRIRDIFNFYEQYF
D gene: TRBD2; J gene: TRBJ2-7; clone size: .; V gene: TRBV7-2; CDR3 DNA: TGTGCCAGCAGCTTAGATCCGGGGGGTGTGGCTGGCGAGCAGTACTTC; CDR3 protein: CASSLDPGGVAGEQYF
D gene: TRBD2; J gene: TRBJ2-2; clone size: .; V gene: TRBV9; CDR3 DNA: TGTGCCAGCAGCGCCCCGCCGAGGGGCGGGAGTATAGTTACCGGGGAGCTGTTTTTT; CDR3 protein: CASSAPPRGGSIVTGELFF
D gene: TRBD2; J gene: TRBJ2-3; clone size: .; V gene: TRBV7-9; CDR3 DNA: TGTGCCAGCAGCCAGACACTAGCGGGAGGGTCAGATACGCAGTATTTT; CDR3 protein: CASSQTLAGGSDTQYF
D gene: .; J gene: TRBJ1-3; clone size: .; V gene: TRBV29-1; CDR3 DNA: TGCAGCGTTGTTGGCCAGGGAGGAAACACCATATATTTT; CDR3 protein: CSVVGQGGNTIYF
D gene: .; J gene: TRBJ2-7; clone size: once; V gene: TRBV2; CDR3 DNA: TGTGCCAGCAGTGTTAGCGGCGAGCAGTACTTC; CDR3 protein: CASSVSGEQYF
D gene: .; J gene: TRBJ2-5; clone size: .; V gene: TRBV5-1; CDR3 DNA: TGCGCCAGCAGCTCCTACGGGGGTAGGGCGGAGACCCAGTACTTC; CDR3 protein: CASSSYGGRAETQYF
D gene: .; J gene: TRBJ1-3; clone size: .; V gene: TRBV5-8; CDR3 DNA: TGTGCCAGCAGCCCTGACAGGTTCTCTGGAAACACCATATATTTT; CDR3 protein: CASSPDRFSGNTIYF
D gene: TRBD2; J gene: TRBJ2-1; clone size: .; V gene: TRBV27; CDR3 DNA: TGTGCCAGCAGTTTGACTAGCGGGCCCTACAATGAGCAGTTCTTC; CDR3 protein: CASSLTSGPYNEQFF
D gene: .; J gene: TRBJ1-3; clone size: once; V gene: TRBV28; CDR3 DNA: TGTGCCAGCGGGCTTGGAAACACCATATATTTT; CDR3 protein: CASGLGNTIYF
D gene: TRBD1; J gene: TRBJ1-1; clone size: .; V gene: TRBV9; CDR3 DNA: TGTGCCAGCAGCGCCCGAGGACAGGCCTTCACTGAAGCTTTCTTT; CDR3 protein: CASSARGQAFTEAFF
D gene: .; J gene: TRBJ1-2; clone size: .; V gene: TRBV14; CDR3 DNA: TGTGCCAGCAGCCGTCCCGGGGGGGCCTCGGGCTACACCTTC; CDR3 protein: CASSRPGGASGYTF
D gene: .; J gene: TRBJ2-7; clone size: .; V gene: TRBV29-1; CDR3 DNA: TGCAGCGTTCACGGACAAGGAACATACGAGCAGTACTTC; CDR3 protein: CSVHGQGTYEQYF
D gene: .; J gene: TRBJ2-6; clone size: .; V gene: TRBV27; CDR3 DNA: TGTGCCAGCAGTTTAAGCGCTGGGGCCAACGTCCTGACTTTC; CDR3 protein: CASSLSAGANVLTF
D gene: TRBD1; J gene: TRBJ2-2; clone size: .; V gene: TRBV5-4; CDR3 DNA: TGTGCCAGCAGCGGGAACAGGGGGACGAACACCGGGGAGCTGTTTTTT; CDR3 protein: CASSGNRGTNTGELFF
D gene: TRBD1; J gene: TRBJ1-5; clone size: .; V gene: TRBV4-2; CDR3 DNA: TGTGCCAGCAGCCAAGGAAGGACAGGGGATGATCAGCCCCAGCATTTT; CDR3 protein: CASSQGRTGDDQPQHF